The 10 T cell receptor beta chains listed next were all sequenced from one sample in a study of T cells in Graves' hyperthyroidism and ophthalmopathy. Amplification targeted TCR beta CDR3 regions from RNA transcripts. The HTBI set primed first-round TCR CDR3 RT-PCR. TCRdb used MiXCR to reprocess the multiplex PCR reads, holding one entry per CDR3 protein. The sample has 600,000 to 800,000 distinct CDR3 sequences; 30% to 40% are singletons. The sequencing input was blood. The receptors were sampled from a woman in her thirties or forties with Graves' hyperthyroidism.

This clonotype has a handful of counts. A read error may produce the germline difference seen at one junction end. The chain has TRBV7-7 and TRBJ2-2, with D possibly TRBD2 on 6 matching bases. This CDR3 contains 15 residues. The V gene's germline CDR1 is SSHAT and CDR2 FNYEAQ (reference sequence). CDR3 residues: CASSPQGGTTGELFF. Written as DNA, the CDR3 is TGTGCTAGCAGCCCTCAAGGAGGGACCACCGGGGAGCTGTTTTTT.

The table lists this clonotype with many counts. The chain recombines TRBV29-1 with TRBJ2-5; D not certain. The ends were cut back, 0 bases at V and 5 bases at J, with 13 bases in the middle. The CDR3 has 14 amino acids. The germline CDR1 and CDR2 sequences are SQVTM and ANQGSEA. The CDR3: CSVEEWSDGETQYF. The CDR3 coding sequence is TGCAGCGTTGAAGAGTGGAGTGACGGCGAGACCCAGTACTTC.

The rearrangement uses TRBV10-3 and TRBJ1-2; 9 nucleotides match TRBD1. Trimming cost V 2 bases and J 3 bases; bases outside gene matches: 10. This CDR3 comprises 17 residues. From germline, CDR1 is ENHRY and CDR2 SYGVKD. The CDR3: CAISEPPGTGPDYGYTF. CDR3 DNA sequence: TGTGCCATCAGTGAGCCACCGGGGACAGGGCCGGACTATGGCTACACCTTC.

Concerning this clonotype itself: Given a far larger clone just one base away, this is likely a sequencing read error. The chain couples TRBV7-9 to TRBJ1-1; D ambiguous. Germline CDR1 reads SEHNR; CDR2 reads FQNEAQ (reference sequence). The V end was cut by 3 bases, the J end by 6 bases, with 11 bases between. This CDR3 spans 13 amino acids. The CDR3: CASSFGGYAEAFF. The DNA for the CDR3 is TGTGCCAGCAGCTTTGGTGGGTACGCTGAAGCTTTCTTT. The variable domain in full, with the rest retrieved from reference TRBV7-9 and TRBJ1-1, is DTGVSQNPRHKITKRGQNVTFRCDPISEHNRLYWYRQTLGQGPEFLTYFQNEAQLEKSRLLSDRFSAERPKGSFSTLEIQRTEQGDSAMYLCASSFGGYAEAFFGQGTRLTVV.

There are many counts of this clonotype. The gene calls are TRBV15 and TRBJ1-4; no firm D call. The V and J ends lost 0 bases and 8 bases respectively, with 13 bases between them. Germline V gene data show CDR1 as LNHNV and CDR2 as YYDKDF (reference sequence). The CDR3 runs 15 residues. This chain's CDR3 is CATSRDYGREEKLFF. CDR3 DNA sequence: TGTGCCACCAGCAGAGATTATGGGCGCGAGGAAAAACTGTTTTTT.

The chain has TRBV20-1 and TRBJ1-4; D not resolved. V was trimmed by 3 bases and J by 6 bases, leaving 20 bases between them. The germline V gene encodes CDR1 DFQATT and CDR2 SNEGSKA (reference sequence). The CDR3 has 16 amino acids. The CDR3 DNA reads TGCAGTGCTAGTTTCCTCCCGGAGACCATGGATGAAAAACTGTTTTTT. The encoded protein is CSASFLPETMDEKLFF.

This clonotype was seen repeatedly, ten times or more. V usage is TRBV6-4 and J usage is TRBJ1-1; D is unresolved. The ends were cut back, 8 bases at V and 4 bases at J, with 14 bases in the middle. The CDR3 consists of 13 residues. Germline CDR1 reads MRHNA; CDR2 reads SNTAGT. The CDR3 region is CASAASLSTEAFF. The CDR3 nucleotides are TGTGCCAGCGCAGCCTCTTTGAGCACTGAAGCTTTCTTT.

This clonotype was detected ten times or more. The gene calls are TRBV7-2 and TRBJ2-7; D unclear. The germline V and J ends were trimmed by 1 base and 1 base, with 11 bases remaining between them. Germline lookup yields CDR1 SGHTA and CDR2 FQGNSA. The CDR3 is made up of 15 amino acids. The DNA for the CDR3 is TGTGCCAGCAGCTTAGTGGTTTCTGCATCCTACGAGCAGTACTTC. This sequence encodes CASSLVVSASYEQYF.

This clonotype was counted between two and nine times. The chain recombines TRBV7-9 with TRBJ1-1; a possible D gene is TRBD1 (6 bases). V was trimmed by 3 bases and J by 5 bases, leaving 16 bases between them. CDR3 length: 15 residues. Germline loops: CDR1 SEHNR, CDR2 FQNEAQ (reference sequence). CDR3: CASSFRGGSETEAFF. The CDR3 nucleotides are TGTGCCAGCAGCTTCAGGGGAGGGAGTGAGACTGAAGCTTTCTTT.

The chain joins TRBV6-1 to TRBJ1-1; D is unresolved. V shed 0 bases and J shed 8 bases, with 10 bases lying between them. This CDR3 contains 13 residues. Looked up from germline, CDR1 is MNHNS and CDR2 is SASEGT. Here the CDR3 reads CASSEAKGREAFF. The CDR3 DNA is TGTGCCAGCAGTGAAGCGAAGGGTCGCGAAGCTTTCTTT.